Included here is one T cell receptor (beta chain) sequence, with context. Using immunoSEQ multiplex PCR, the repertoire was profiled, and TCRdb retains in-frame clones only, with some absent. The sample holds 80,000 to 100,000 clones, approximately 85% seen once. These data are taken from a study of T cell responses to AZD1222 COVID-19 vaccine. The germline V gene encodes CDR1 SGHTA and CDR2 FQGNSA. The CDR3 spans 16 residues. Germline trimming cut 4 bases from V and 4 bases from J; bases unmatched to any gene: 11. Sequencing was performed on peripheral blood, taken 28 days after the second AZD1222 dose. This TCR was sampled from an adult who received the AZD1222 COVID-19 vaccine. J is TRBJ2-5 and V is TRBV7-2; 8 bases are a match to TRBD1. The CDR3 protein is CASSSSFRGRAETQYF. The CDR3 DNA reads as TGTGCCAGCAGCTCCTCCTTCAGGGGGCGAGCAGAGACCCAGTACTTC. The full variable domain, in which reference TRBV7-2 and TRBJ2-5 provide the parts outside the CDR3, is GAGVSQSPSNKVTEKGKDVELRCDPISGHTALYWYRQSLGQGLEFLIYFQGNSAPDKSGLPSDRFSAERTGGSVSTLTIQRTQQEDSAVYLCASSSSFRGRAETQYFGPGTRLLVL.